A single sample is the source of the 32 T cell receptor beta chains below, sequenced in a study of OX40 agonist ivuxolimab in advanced cancers. The assay was immunoSEQ multiplex PCR, and TCRdb's table has in-frame clones only and misses some. The table has 65,000 to 85,000 clones, nearly 85% seen once; the top ten hold 6.9%. The sample was CD4+ or CD8+ T cells sorted from blood, taken in a trial of the OX40 agonist ivuxolimab. The receptors derive from an adult with an advanced solid tumor such as melanoma, head and neck, liver or kidney cancer.

This chain links TRBV6-5 with TRBJ1-4; a weak D match, TRBD1 (5 bases). The germline V gene has CDR1 MNHEY and CDR2 SVGAGI. The CDR3 is 13 amino acids. Trimming removed 5 bases from V and 7 bases from J, with 11 bases in between. CDR3 protein: CASSPPGSEKLFF. Here the CDR3 DNA reads TGTGCCAGCAGTCCCCCAGGGTCTGAAAAACTGTTTTTT.

The J gene is TRBJ1-2, the V gene TRBV7-2; D unresolved. This CDR3 contains 13 residues. CDR1 SGHTA and CDR2 FQGNSA come from the germline V gene. V was shortened by 2 bases and J by 3 bases, with 7 bases between the two germline ends. In DNA form, the CDR3 reads TGTGCCAGCAGCTTATGGCAGGACTATGGCTACACCTTC. Amino acid sequence: CASSLWQDYGYTF.

This clone occurred once. V usage is TRBV5-6 and J usage is TRBJ2-3; D might be TRBD2 (6 bases). CDR1 and CDR2 (germline): SGHDT, YYEEEE. V lost 3 bases and J 0 bases, leaving 14 bases between the germline ends. The CDR3 runs 16 residues. CDR3 nucleotide sequence: TGTGCCAGCAGCTATAGCGGTCTTAGGAGCACAGATACGCAGTATTTT. Amino acid sequence: CASSYSGLRSTDTQYF.

The J gene is TRBJ2-2, the V gene TRBV19, with TRBD1 matching over 10 bases. V lost 2 bases and J lost 4; bases outside the gene matches: 7. Per the germline V gene, CDR1 is LNHDA and CDR2 is SQIVND (reference sequence). This CDR3 is built from 17 residues. The chain's CDR3 is CASSIMDRGKSTGELFF. As DNA, the CDR3 is TGTGCCAGTAGTATAATGGACAGGGGGAAAAGCACCGGGGAGCTGTTTTTT.

The chain links TRBV14 to TRBJ2-1; D unresolved. The CDR3 spans 18 residues. Between the trimmed V and J ends, which lost 1 base and 7 bases, there was a span of 23 bases. Germline V gives CDR1 SGHDN, CDR2 FVKESK. The CDR3 loop reads CASSQVGRSVRTSNEQFF. The CDR3 DNA follows: TGTGCCAGCAGCCAAGTGGGTCGGAGCGTAAGAACCTCAAATGAGCAGTTCTTC.

The genes are TRBV18 and TRBJ1-5; no reliable D call. There are 18 residues in the CDR3. Germline CDR1 KGHSH, CDR2 LQKENI. Trimming took 0 bases from V and 2 from J, leaving 17 bases between them. Written as DNA, the CDR3 is TGTGCCAGCTCACCACCCGCGGATGCTCCTGGGGGCAATCAGCCCCAGCATTTT. This encodes CASSPPADAPGGNQPQHF.

J is TRBJ2-7 and V is TRBV6-5; D not certain. CDR3 length: 13 amino acids. The ends were cut back, 5 bases at V and 4 bases at J, with 12 bases in the middle. Germline CDR1 is MNHEY and CDR2 is SVGAGI. Here the CDR3 DNA reads TGTGCCAGCAGTCTAACCCGGGCGTACGAGCAGTACTTC. This gives the protein CASSLTRAYEQYF.

The rearrangement joins TRBV7-9 to TRBJ2-1; D call uncertain. This CDR3 is 12 amino acids long. Deletions cut 5 bases from V and 2 bases from J, with 4 bases between. Germline CDR1 and CDR2: SEHNR and FQNEAQ (reference sequence). The CDR3 DNA follows: TGTGCCAGCAGCGCAACCTACAATGAGCAGTTCTTC. It is translated as CASSATYNEQFF.

This chain links TRBV29-1 with TRBJ2-7; either TRBD1 or TRBD2 may fit D (5 bases each). The CDR3 has 13 residues. Trimming took off 4 bases at V and 5 bases at J, with 15 bases between the two ends. Germline V gene sequence: CDR1 SQVTM, CDR2 ANQGSEA. The CDR3 DNA follows: TGCAGCGTTGCCGGGGACCACATGAACGAGCAGTACTTC. Its protein product is CSVAGDHMNEQYF.

This sequence joins TRBV7-9 and TRBJ2-2, with D perhaps TRBD2 (5 bases). The CDR3 contains 15 residues. CDR1 and CDR2 from the germline V gene are SEHNR and FQNEAQ (reference sequence). Between the trimmed V and J ends, which lost 5 bases and 5 bases, there was a span of 15 bases. The CDR3 spells CASSQESTRTGELFF. The CDR3 nucleotides read TGTGCCAGCAGCCAGGAGAGCACTAGAACCGGGGAGCTGTTTTTT. Complete variable domain (other parts from reference TRBV7-9 and TRBJ2-2): DTGVSQNPRHKITKRGQNVTFRCDPISEHNRLYWYRQTLGQGPEFLTYFQNEAQLEKSRLLSDRFSAERPKGSFSTLEIQRTEQGDSAMYLCASSQESTRTGELFFGEGSRLTVL.

This chain links TRBV5-6 with TRBJ1-1; no reliable D call. The germline V gene encodes CDR1 SGHDT and CDR2 YYEEEE. The V and J ends lost 3 bases and 1 base respectively, with 19 bases between them. The CDR3 spans 17 residues. CDR3 DNA sequence: TGTGCCAGCAGCTCCCTCCCTCAGTCGACGGGGAACACTGAAGCTTTCTTT. Translating it yields CASSSLPQSTGNTEAFF.

The chain links TRBV6-5 to TRBJ1-6; 8 positions match TRBD1. Germline-derived CDR1 and CDR2 are MNHEY and SVGAGI. The trim removed 4 bases at V and 9 bases at J, leaving 11 bases unmatched. The CDR3 length is 16 residues. The CDR3 DNA follows: TGTGCCAGCAGTTCAGGGTCCGACAGGGGTAGTTCACCCCTCCACTTT. Translated, it gives CASSSGSDRGSSPLHF.

The genes are TRBV11-2 and TRBJ2-1; possible D gene TRBD2, 5 bases. This CDR3 has 14 residues. Trimming took 0 bases from V and 5 from J, leaving 8 bases between them. In germline, CDR1 is SGHAT, CDR2 FQNNGV. In DNA form, the CDR3 reads TGTGCCAGCAGCTTAGATATCGGGAACAATGAGCAGTTCTTC. Its translation: CASSLDIGNNEQFF. Full variable domain (rest looked up from reference TRBV11-2 and TRBJ2-1): EAGVAQSPRYKIIEKRQSVAFWCNPISGHATLYWYQQILGQGPKLLIQFQNNGVVDDSQLPKDRFSAERLKGVDSTLKIQPAKLEDSAVYLCASSLDIGNNEQFFGPGTRLTVL.

The CDR3 loop is CASSELRDGISDEQFF. DNA for the CDR3: TGTGCCAGCAGTGAACTCCGGGACGGCATCTCAGATGAGCAGTTCTTC. The chain employs TRBV6-1 and TRBJ2-1; TRBD1 or TRBD2 may be the D gene (5 bases each). Germline loops: CDR1 MNHNS, CDR2 SASEGT. This CDR3 is 16 amino acids long. Deletions cut 2 bases from V and 8 bases from J, with 19 bases between.

The V and J genes are TRBV7-9 and TRBJ1-2; maybe TRBD1 (5 bases). The ends were cut back, 1 base at V and 7 bases at J, with 10 bases in the middle. The germline V gene encodes CDR1 SEHNR and CDR2 FQNEAQ (reference sequence). The CDR3 has 13 amino acids. The CDR3 sequence: CASSLVAGGGYTF. The CDR3 bases are TGTGCCAGCAGCTTAGTAGCCGGGGGTGGCTACACCTTC.

V is TRBV7-9 and J is TRBJ1-4, with D possibly being TRBD1 (5 bases). The CDR3 spans 16 residues. Germline V CDR1 and CDR2: SEHNR, FQNEAQ (reference sequence). V was shortened by 3 bases and J by 0 bases, with 11 bases between the two germline ends. The CDR3 DNA sequence: TGTGCCAGCAGCTTCGAGGGACCCGCAACTAATGAAAAACTGTTTTTT. This gives the protein CASSFEGPATNEKLFF.

V and J are TRBV29-1 and TRBJ2-1; D is undetermined. Per germline, CDR1 SQVTM and CDR2 ANQGSEA. V was shortened by 5 bases and J by 4 bases, with 6 bases between the two germline ends. This CDR3 is 11 amino acids long. The CDR3 is CSVQGYNEQFF. The CDR3, as DNA: TGCAGCGTTCAAGGGTACAATGAGCAGTTCTTC.

The chain has TRBV9 and TRBJ1-2; 8 nucleotides line up with TRBD1. The length of the CDR3 is 15 residues. Germline V CDR1 and CDR2: SGDLS, YYNGEE. V shed 3 bases and J 6 bases; nucleotides not matched to a gene: 10. The CDR3 loop is CASSAPTGVRDGYTF. CDR3 nucleotide sequence: TGTGCCAGCAGCGCTCCGACAGGGGTTCGGGATGGCTACACCTTC.

The chain combines TRBV21-1 with TRBJ2-7; no check of the table's D call, TRBD1, against the DNA was made. TRBV21-1 is flagged as a pseudogene. The CDR3 runs 17 residues. Here the CDR3 DNA reads TGTGCCAGCAGCAAAGTAGCCAGGACATCTCTATCCTACGAGCAGTACTTC. It encodes CASSKVARTSLSYEQYF.

V and J are TRBV6-1 and TRBJ2-7; the D gene is possibly TRBD1 (5 bases). This CDR3 region has 15 residues. Per the germline V gene, CDR1 is MNHNS and CDR2 is SASEGT. V dropped 5 bases and J dropped 1 base, with 15 bases sitting between them. CDR3 sequence: CASSPGAWYSYEQYF. DNA for the CDR3: TGTGCCAGCAGTCCTGGGGCGTGGTATTCCTACGAGCAGTACTTC.

CDR3 DNA: TGTGCCAGCACCAAAACTGTCACCGGGGAGCTGTTTTTT. Translating gives CASTKTVTGELFF. The chain couples TRBV6-6 to TRBJ2-2; D gene uncertain. The CDR3 is 13 residues long. From germline, CDR1 is MNHNY and CDR2 SVGAGI (reference sequence). Trimming took off 7 bases at V and 4 bases at J, with 10 bases between the two ends.

CDR3 in DNA: TGCGCCAGCAGCTTGGACTGGGCAGGGAATCAGCCCCAGCATTTT. Protein: CASSLDWAGNQPQHF. This sequence joins TRBV5-1 and TRBJ1-5; tentative D call: TRBD1 (5 bases). This CDR3 region has 15 residues. Trimming stripped 0 bases from V and 4 bases from J, with 11 bases between. The germline V gene encodes CDR1 SGHRS and CDR2 YFSETQ. The whole variable domain, remainder taken from reference TRBV5-1 and TRBJ1-5, is KAGVTQTPRYLIKTRGQQVTLSCSPISGHRSVSWYQQTPGQGLQFLFEYFSETQRNKGNFPGRFSGRQFSNSRSEMNVSTLELGDSALYLCASSLDWAGNQPQHFGDGTRLSIL.

This rearrangement joins TRBV7-2 to TRBJ1-3; D ambiguous. V was shortened by 5 bases and J by 0 bases, with 14 bases between the two germline ends. Germline V gene lookup returns CDR1 SGHTA and CDR2 FQGNSA. The CDR3 has 16 residues. CDR3 DNA sequence: TGTGCCAGCAGCCCACAGACCGCTTCCTCTGGAAACACCATATATTTT. Protein sequence: CASSPQTASSGNTIYF.

There are a few counts of this clone. The rearrangement joins TRBV27 to TRBJ1-3, with no clear D. The CDR3 totals 15 residues. In germline, CDR1 is MNHEY, CDR2 SMNVEV (reference sequence). Trimming removed 4 bases from V and 1 base from J, with 11 bases in between. In nucleotides, the CDR3 is TGTGCCAGCAGTTCGTTGTTGGGGTCTGGAAACACCATATATTTT. This gives the protein CASSSLLGSGNTIYF.

The chain uses TRBV27 and TRBJ2-4; tentative D call: TRBD1 (5 bases). Germline V CDR1 and CDR2: MNHEY, SMNVEV (reference sequence). Trimming pared 3 bases from V and 5 bases from J, leaving 14 bases between. This CDR3 is 15 amino acids long. The CDR3 here is CASSFTGGIQNIQYF. In nucleotides, the CDR3 is TGTGCCAGCAGTTTCACAGGCGGTATTCAAAACATTCAGTACTTC.

The V gene is TRBV15, the J gene TRBJ1-5, with unresolved D. The germline V gene has CDR1 LNHNV and CDR2 YYDKDF (reference sequence). This CDR3 contains 12 residues. V lost 1 base and J lost 13, with 11 bases in between. CDR3: CATSRGLGVQHF. The CDR3 DNA is TGTGCCACCAGCAGAGGTTTAGGTGTTCAGCATTTT.

The CDR3 protein is CASSLEGRLEQYF. CDR3 nucleotides: TGTGCCAGCAGCTTGGAGGGGCGGCTCGAGCAGTACTTC. The chain joins TRBV5-5 to TRBJ2-7, with a possible D match to TRBD1 (5 bases). The CDR3 has 13 residues. The ends were cut back, 0 bases at V and 6 bases at J, with 10 bases in the middle. Germline V lookup: CDR1 SGHKS, CDR2 YYEKEE (reference sequence).

This clone has just a few counts. This chain links TRBV30 with TRBJ1-1; D may be TRBD1 (5 bases). CDR3 length: 12 residues. In germline, CDR1 is GTSNPN, CDR2 SVGIG (reference sequence). V lost 1 base and J 4 bases, leaving 7 bases between the germline ends. CDR3 sequence reads: CAWSAGVTEAFF. For the CDR3, the DNA is TGTGCCTGGAGTGCGGGGGTCACTGAAGCTTTCTTT.

This clone has more than one count but fewer than ten. Within the sample, other DNA sequences also encode this same CDR3. The gene calls are TRBV4-2 and TRBJ2-5; TRBD2 aligns across 9 bases. V lost 3 bases to trimming and J lost 3 bases; unmatched junction nucleotides: 5. Germline V CDR1 and CDR2: LGHNA, YNFKEQ. This CDR3 region has 15 residues. CDR3 DNA: TGTGCCAGCAGCCATGTAAAGCGGGAGGAAGAGACCCAGTACTTC. Amino acid sequence: CASSHVKREEETQYF.

This chain uses TRBV7-2 with TRBJ2-3; 8 bases agree with TRBD2. V shed 5 bases and J 3 bases; nucleotides not matched to a gene: 10. Germline CDR1 and CDR2: SGHTA and FQGNSA. This CDR3 has 16 amino acids. CDR3 sequence reads: CASSPRSGGRTDTQYF. CDR3 nucleotides: TGTGCCAGCAGCCCCCGGAGCGGGGGCCGAACAGATACGCAGTATTTT.

This CDR3 is CASSLEYGPNYGYTF. DNA for the CDR3: TGTGCCAGCAGCTTAGAATACGGACCCAACTATGGCTACACCTTC. This chain connects TRBV7-2 to TRBJ1-2, with D unresolved. The CDR3 sequence is 15 residues long. Per the germline V gene, CDR1 is SGHTA and CDR2 is FQGNSA. The germline V and J ends were trimmed by 1 base and 2 bases, with 11 bases remaining between them.

The chain is built from TRBV19 and TRBJ1-2; no definite D call. Trimming removed 4 bases from V and 3 bases from J, with 12 bases in between. Germline-derived CDR1 and CDR2 are LNHDA and SQIVND (reference sequence). This CDR3 region has 14 residues. The CDR3 coding sequence is TGTGCCAGTAGTACAGTAGGTTCCCACTATGGCTACACCTTC. The encoded protein is CASSTVGSHYGYTF.